Each of the 5 T cell receptor beta chains below was sequenced from the same sample in a study of blood T cell repertoires in COVID-19. TCRdb's table, derived via immunoSEQ multiplex PCR, lists solely in-frame clones and lacks some. The sample comprises under 95,000 clones, more than 85% of which are singletons, and 2.5% to 3% rests with the top ten. The source material was peripheral blood. The receptors come from a man aged 50-59 years with COVID-19, enrolled during active disease.

The gene calls are TRBV5-4 and TRBJ2-2; perhaps TRBD1 as D (6 bases). The CDR3 sequence is 13 residues long. Germline V lookup: CDR1 SGHNT, CDR2 YYREEE (reference sequence). V lost 1 base and J lost 5, with 6 bases in between. The CDR3: CASSLQGTGELFF. The DNA of the CDR3 is TGTGCCAGCAGCTTGCAGGGGACCGGGGAGCTGTTTTTT.

The chain combines TRBV5-6 with TRBJ2-3, with a possible D match to TRBD1 (6 bases). CDR3 size: 17 residues. The germline V and J ends were trimmed by 2 bases and 0 bases, with 16 bases remaining between them. The germline V gene encodes CDR1 SGHDT and CDR2 YYEEEE. CDR3 nucleotides: TGTGCCAGCAGCTTTAGGGGGTGGGAGATGAGCACAGATACGCAGTATTTT. Protein product: CASSFRGWEMSTDTQYF.

The V and J genes are TRBV19 and TRBJ1-1, with D hard to call. Trimming removed 3 bases at V and 1 base at J, with 6 bases between. The CDR3 is made up of 13 amino acids. The germline V gene encodes CDR1 LNHDA and CDR2 SQIVND (reference sequence). CDR3 sequence: CASSIRGNTEAFF. CDR3 sequence (DNA): TGTGCCAGTAGTATCCGGGGGAACACTGAAGCTTTCTTT.

The V gene is TRBV9, the J gene TRBJ2-7; D may be TRBD1 (6 bases). This CDR3 region has 16 residues. CDR1 SGDLS and CDR2 YYNGEE come from the germline V gene. Trimming took 4 bases from V and 2 from J, leaving 19 bases between them. In DNA form, the CDR3 reads TGTGCCAGCAGCCTAGGGGCGGACAGCTCAACCTACGAGCAGTACTTC. Protein product: CASSLGADSSTYEQYF. Combining the CDR3 with reference TRBV9 and TRBJ2-7 gives the whole variable domain DSGVTQTPKHLITATGQRVTLRCSPRSGDLSVYWYQQSLDQGLQFLIQYYNGEERAKGNILERFSAQQFPDLHSELNLSSLELGDSALYFCASSLGADSSTYEQYFGPGTRLTVT.

The chain joins TRBV29-1 to TRBJ2-1, with 7 bases identical to TRBD2. The CDR3 is 12 residues long. Germline trimming cut 0 bases from V and 16 bases from J; bases unmatched to any gene: 9. Germline V CDR1 and CDR2: SQVTM, ANQGSEA. CDR3 in amino acids: CSVEEAIAGFFF. In DNA, the CDR3 is TGCAGCGTTGAAGAAGCCATAGCGGGTTTTTTCTTC.